Listed below are T cell receptor beta chains from one sample, sequenced in a study of blood T cell repertoires in COVID-19. The assay was immunoSEQ multiplex PCR, and TCRdb's table has in-frame clones only and misses some. This sample has 250,000 to 350,000 clones, with roughly 90% found just once. The sample comprised peripheral blood. The source of these receptors is a woman aged 55-70 years with acute or convalescent COVID-19. Each CDR3 is given with its conserved first and last residue. Each record gives: D gene, J gene, V gene, clone size, CDR3 DNA, CDR3 protein. D genes are given only for firm matches. Some rows have no size entry. The others give once, few or many, or a class for an expanded clone.

>.|TRBJ1-1|TRBV5-1|.
TGCGCCAGCAGCTTGAATCCCCAGGTTGAAGCTTTCTTT
CASSLNPQVEAFF
>.|TRBJ1-6|TRBV4-2|few
TGTGCCAGCAGCCATCCTTCACAGGGAAATAATTCACCCCTCCACTTT
CASSHPSQGNNSPLHF
>TRBD2|TRBJ2-7|TRBV28|.
TGTGCCAGTTTACCGGGACTAGCGGGAGGTCACTACGAGCAGTACTTC
CASLPGLAGGHYEQYF
>.|TRBJ1-5|TRBV19|.
TGTGCCAGTAGTCTACGGGTCGCCAATCAGCCCCAGCATTTT
CASSLRVANQPQHF
>TRBD1|TRBJ2-1|TRBV6-5|.
TGTGCCAGCAGTTACTCGCCGGCGACAGGGGACAATGAGCAGTTCTTC
CASSYSPATGDNEQFF
>.|TRBJ1-5|TRBV6-6|.
TGTGCCAGCAGCCGGGGATCTCTTGGAGACCAGCCCCAGCATTTT
CASSRGSLGDQPQHF
>TRBD2|TRBJ2-3|TRBV9|.
TGTGCCAGCAGCGTTGGGCCTAGCGGGGTTAGCACAGATACGCAGTATTTT
CASSVGPSGVSTDTQYF
>TRBD1|TRBJ2-2|TRBV25-1|.
TGTGCCAGCAGTGAATCAAAAAGGGACAGGGTTTCGACCGGGGAGCTGTTTTTT
CASSESKRDRVSTGELFF
>.|TRBJ1-2|TRBV4-1|.
TGCGCCAGCAGCCAAGGGCACCTTGCTAACTATGGCTACACCTTC
CASSQGHLANYGYTF
>TRBD1|TRBJ1-4|TRBV6-5|.
TGTGCCAGCACCTCGACAGGGGTGGGTGAAAAACTGTTTTTT
CASTSTGVGEKLFF
>TRBD1|TRBJ2-5|TRBV19|.
TGTGCCAGTAGTATAGCCCGGGACAGAGTCCAAGAGACCCAGTACTTC
CASSIARDRVQETQYF
>.|TRBJ1-4|TRBV28|.
TGTGCCAGCACTCCTCACGGGGGAGAGGGTGAAAAACTGTTTTTT
CASTPHGGEGEKLFF
>TRBD1|TRBJ1-6|TRBV3-1/TRBV3-2|.
TGTGCCAGCAGCCTCATGGGACAGGGTAATTCACCCCTCCACTTT
CASSLMGQGNSPLHF
>TRBD2|TRBJ2-1|TRBV7-3|few
TGTGCCAGCAGCCCGTCATCCAGCGGGAGGCTTAATGAGCAGTTCTTC
CASSPSSSGRLNEQFF
>TRBD1|TRBJ1-2|TRBV5-1|.
TGCGCCAGCAGACCCTCCACGACAGGGGCGGTAAAGGGCTACACCTTC
CASRPSTTGAVKGYTF
>.|TRBJ1-1|TRBV27|.
TGTGCCAGCAGTAGACGGGAGTTGCAAACTGAAGCTTTCTTT
CASSRRELQTEAFF
>.|TRBJ1-2|TRBV19|few
TGTGCCAGTAGTATGCAGGGACTTCACTATGGCTACACCTTC
CASSMQGLHYGYTF
>TRBD2|TRBJ2-3|TRBV5-4|.
TGTGCCAGCAGCTACCGACTAGCCCCTAGCACAGATACGCAGTATTTT
CASSYRLAPSTDTQYF
>TRBD1|TRBJ2-2|TRBV5-3|.
TGTGCCAGAAGCTTAAAACCGGGACAGGGGGCTTTAGCCGGGGAGCTGTTTTTT
CARSLKPGQGALAGELFF
>TRBD2|TRBJ2-4|TRBV30|.
TGTGCCTGGTCCCCCCGATGGGGCGGGAGTGGGGCCAAAAACATTCAGTACTTC
CAWSPRWGGSGAKNIQYF
>TRBD1|TRBJ1-1|TRBV25-1|.
TGTGCCAGCACCTCGACAGGGGTCACTGAAGCTTTCTTT
CASTSTGVTEAFF
>TRBD1|TRBJ1-5|TRBV28|.
TGTGCCAGCAGTTTGGGACAGGGTCACCAGCCCCAGCATTTT
CASSLGQGHQPQHF
>TRBD1|TRBJ2-3|TRBV18|.
TGTGCCAGCTCACCGACAGGGGGCACAGATACGCAGTATTTT
CASSPTGGTDTQYF
>TRBD2|TRBJ2-2|TRBV28|.
TGTGCCAGCAGTTTATCAGGGTTAGCGGGAGCGGGGGCAGGAACCGGGGAGCTGTTTTTT
CASSLSGLAGAGAGTGELFF
>TRBD1|TRBJ1-5|TRBV19|.
TGTGCCAGTAGTATAGGGGACAGAGCCAATCAGCCCCAGCATTTT
CASSIGDRANQPQHF
>TRBD1|TRBJ1-2|TRBV6-5|.
TGTGCCAGCAGTTACTCCCCGGGACAGTACCTCTACACCTTC
CASSYSPGQYLYTF
>.|TRBJ2-7|TRBV7-9|.
TGTGCCAGCAGCTTATCAGCGAACTCCTACGAGCAGTACTTC
CASSLSANSYEQYF
>.|TRBJ2-7|TRBV21-1|.
TGTGCCAGCAGCAAAGAACAGGGCAGCTCCTACGAGCAGTACTTC
CASSKEQGSSYEQYF
>.|TRBJ2-3|TRBV7-6|.
TGTGCCAGCAGTAATACAGATACGCAGTATTTT
CASSNTDTQYF
>.|TRBJ2-2|TRBV14|.
TGTGCCAGCAGCCAAGTTCGGGGGTCCGGGGAGCTGTTTTTT
CASSQVRGSGELFF
>.|TRBJ1-5|TRBV19|.
TGTGCCAGTAGTCCATCACAGGGAACCAATCAGCCCCAGCATTTT
CASSPSQGTNQPQHF
>TRBD1|TRBJ2-7|TRBV6-5|.
TGTGCCAGCCATCTCGCAGGGGGTTTCGAGCAGTACTTC
CASHLAGGFEQYF
>.|TRBJ2-7|TRBV12-3/TRBV12-4|.
TGTGCCAGCAGCCCACTATTAGGCGAGCAGTACTTC
CASSPLLGEQYF
>TRBD2|TRBJ2-2|TRBV27|.
TGTGCCAGCAGTTTATGGCCTAGCGGGGGGGAGGAGCTGTTTTTT
CASSLWPSGGEELFF
>.|TRBJ1-4|TRBV27|.
TGTGCCAGCACCGGGGGGGCAACTAATGAAAAACTGTTTTTT
CASTGGATNEKLFF
>.|TRBJ1-6|TRBV28|.
TGTGCCAGCAGTTTAGAGTCCCCGAGGCATTCACCCCTCCACTTT
CASSLESPRHSPLHF
>.|TRBJ2-7|TRBV27|.
TGTGCCAGCAGCACCTCCTTGGCACCATCATCGTACGAGCAGTACTTC
CASSTSLAPSSYEQYF
>.|TRBJ1-1|TRBV7-2|.
TGTGCCAGCAGCGCCGGACAGATTAACACTGAAGCTTTCTTT
CASSAGQINTEAFF
>TRBD2|TRBJ2-1|TRBV19|.
TGTGCCAGTAGTAGGGAGGGACTCCCCACCAATGAGCAGTTCTTC
CASSREGLPTNEQFF
>TRBD1|TRBJ2-2|TRBV9|.
TGTGCCAGCAGCGTACCGACAGGGGTGAACACCGGGGAGCTGTTTTTT
CASSVPTGVNTGELFF